A selection of T cell receptor beta chains follows, all from one sample in a study of response to subunit inactivated influenza vaccine. TCRdb reprocessed the RT-PCR reads via MiXCR and lists one record per CDR3 protein. The sample holds about 570,000 distinct CDR3 sequences, 10% to 15% seen once. The input for sequencing was PBMCs from blood, taken on the day of vaccination. All receptors come from a man between 50 and 59 years old who received an inactivated influenza vaccine. Both conserved end residues are part of each CDR3. The D gene is left open where the match is weak. Rows give clone size only sometimes, using once, few, many, or a class for an expanded clone.

j_call v_call clone_size d_call cdr3_nt cdr3_aa
TRBJ1-1 TRBV5-6 many . TGTGCCAGCAGCAACCCGGTGAACACTGAAGCTTTCTTT CASSNPVNTEAFF
TRBJ2-3 TRBV25-1 . . TGTGCCAGCAGTGATTCCGGGACGAGCACAGATACGCAGTATTTT CASSDSGTSTDTQYF
TRBJ2-5 TRBV21-1 few . TGTGCCAGCAGCAAAACTAGGAGTAGGGAGTACCAAGAGACCCAGTACTTC CASSKTRSREYQETQYF
TRBJ2-3 TRBV4-2 many TRBD2 TGTGCCAGCAGCCCGAACGTGAAGCGGGGGGTCACAGATACGCAGTATTTT CASSPNVKRGVTDTQYF
TRBJ2-7 TRBV29-1 few TRBD1 TGCAGCGCTGGTGGACAGGGTAATCTCTACGAGCAGTACTTC CSAGGQGNLYEQYF
TRBJ1-4 TRBV6-2/TRBV6-3 . TRBD1 TGTGCCAGCAGTTACCCCTCGGGGACAGGAGTTAATGAAAAACTGTTTTTT CASSYPSGTGVNEKLFF
TRBJ2-2 TRBV24-1 . . TGTGCCAGACCGGGACCCCGAATCTCCGGGGAGCTGTTTTTT CARPGPRISGELFF
TRBJ2-3 TRBV7-2 many . TGTGCCAGCAGCCCCAGACGGCAGACTAGCACAGATACGCAGTATTTT CASSPRRQTSTDTQYF
TRBJ1-5 TRBV5-5 few TRBD1 TGTGCCAGCAGCACCGGGACAGTATATCAGCCCCAGCATTTT CASSTGTVYQPQHF
TRBJ2-1 TRBV5-1 many . TGCGCCAGCAGCTTGGACGCCCGCGACTACAATGAGCAGTTCTTC CASSLDARDYNEQFF
TRBJ2-4 TRBV20-1 few . TGCAGTGCTAGAGTAGGGCGGGACCTAGCCAAAAACATTCAGTACTTC CSARVGRDLAKNIQYF
TRBJ2-3 TRBV9 few . TGTGCCAGCAGCGTGAGGGTGGGACACGCAGATACGCAGTATTTT CASSVRVGHADTQYF
TRBJ2-3 TRBV5-1 few . TGCGCCAGCAGCTTGGATGTGGGCACAGATACGCAGTATTTT CASSLDVGTDTQYF
TRBJ2-1 TRBV25-1 few . TGTGCCAGCAGGGGGGGGACAGGAGCCTACAATGAGCAGTTCTTC CASRGGTGAYNEQFF
TRBJ2-3 TRBV4-3 many TRBD2 TGCGCCAGCAGCCAAGATCGTGCGCTAGCGGGAGTTACAGATACGCAGTATTTT CASSQDRALAGVTDTQYF
TRBJ2-5 TRBV7-8 few . TGTGCCAGCAGCTCCTACAGGGCCCAAGAGACCCAGTACTTC CASSSYRAQETQYF
TRBJ2-5 TRBV24-1 . . TGTGCCACCAGTGACCGACGCCAAGAGACCCAGTACTTC CATSDRRQETQYF
TRBJ2-1 TRBV19 few TRBD1 TGTGCCAGTAGTACCAGGACAGGGTCCTACAATGAGCAGTTCTTC CASSTRTGSYNEQFF
TRBJ2-5 TRBV28 . . TGTGCCACCGCGGGAAACCAAGAGACCCAGTACTTC CATAGNQETQYF
TRBJ2-1 TRBV12-3/TRBV12-4 . TRBD2 TGTGCCAGCAGCGCGTCCCTGGGGGGGAACAATGAGCAGTTCTTC CASSASLGGNNEQFF
TRBJ1-6 TRBV4-2 few . TGTGCCAGCAGCCAAACAGGATCGGACTCACCCCTCCACTTT CASSQTGSDSPLHF
TRBJ1-5 TRBV10-2 many . TGCGCCAGCGGCGACCGTTCGGAGAGGCCCCAGCATTTT CASGDRSERPQHF
TRBJ2-3 TRBV24-1 . . TGTGCCACCAGTGAACTAGACTCGATTAGCACAGATACGCAGTATTTT CATSELDSISTDTQYF
TRBJ1-2 TRBV28 many TRBD1 TGTGCCAGCAGTTTGGGACAGGGTGCTGGTGGCTACACCTTC CASSLGQGAGGYTF
TRBJ1-1 TRBV7-2 . . TGTGCCAGCAGCACCCTACCGGGAATTAAACCTGAAGCTTTCTTT CASSTLPGIKPEAFF
TRBJ2-7 TRBV12-3/TRBV12-4 many . TGTGCCAGCAGCTACTCGGTAGCGGCAACTACCTACGAGCAGTACTTC CASSYSVAATTYEQYF
TRBJ2-3 TRBV28 . TRBD2 TGTGCCAGCAGCCCACAGGGACTAGCGGGAGTTACGCAGTATTTT CASSPQGLAGVTQYF
TRBJ2-1 TRBV4-1 many TRBD2 TGCGCCAGCAGCCAGGGACTAGCGGGAGGTTTCAATGAGCAGTTCTTC CASSQGLAGGFNEQFF
TRBJ2-3 TRBV7-2 . TRBD2 TGTGCCAGCAGCCGAGGGACTAGCGGGGGGACAGATACGCAGTATTTT CASSRGTSGGTDTQYF
TRBJ2-6 TRBV30 . TRBD1 TGTGCCTGGAGACCGGGACAGGCTGGGGCCAACGTCCTGACTTTC CAWRPGQAGANVLTF
TRBJ1-3 TRBV6-5 many . TGTGCCAGCAGTTTTGGGCCAGCTGGAAACACCATATATTTT CASSFGPAGNTIYF
TRBJ2-7 TRBV20-1 few . TGCAGTGTACTTAGCCCCCCGGCCTACGAGCAGTACTTC CSVLSPPAYEQYF
TRBJ2-5 TRBV3-1 . TRBD2 TGTGCCAGCAGGAGAGAAGCTACTAGCGTGGAGACCCAGTACTTC CASRREATSVETQYF
TRBJ2-7 TRBV12-3/TRBV12-4 few . TGTGCCAGCAGTCCCCCCCTCGGGACGGTCTCCTACGAGCAGTACTTC CASSPPLGTVSYEQYF
TRBJ2-2 TRBV9 many . TGTGCCAGCAGCAGGGACGTGGCCGGGGAGCTGTTTTTT CASSRDVAGELFF
TRBJ2-5 TRBV5-1 few TRBD1 TGCGCCAGCAGCTTACTGACAGGGCAAGAGACCCAGTACTTC CASSLLTGQETQYF
TRBJ1-5 TRBV28 . TRBD1 TGTGCCACTACTCGGACAGGGCCTCAGCCCCAGCATTTT CATTRTGPQPQHF
TRBJ2-7 TRBV20-1 . . TGCAGTGCTAGGACACCTACGACCTACGAGCAGTACTTC CSARTPTTYEQYF
TRBJ2-3 TRBV27 many . TGTGCCAGCAGTGTCCTCGGGAACACAGATACGCAGTATTTT CASSVLGNTDTQYF
TRBJ2-3 TRBV9 few TRBD1 TGTGCCAGCAGCTCATACAGGGGGAAGAGCACAGATACGCAGTATTTT CASSSYRGKSTDTQYF
TRBJ2-3 TRBV29-1 few TRBD2 TGCAGCGTTACGGGACTATGGGGCACAGATACGCAGTATTTT CSVTGLWGTDTQYF
TRBJ1-2 TRBV12-3/TRBV12-4 many . TGTGCCAGCAGTTTAGGGGATGGCTACACCTTC CASSLGDGYTF
TRBJ2-3 TRBV28 many TRBD2 TGTGCCAGCAGTTTAACACGGGGGGGAACAGATACGCAGTATTTT CASSLTRGGTDTQYF
TRBJ2-1 TRBV5-6 few . TGTGCCAGCAGCTCCTACTGGGCGGGGTACAACAATGAGCAGTTCTTC CASSSYWAGYNNEQFF
TRBJ2-7 TRBV3-1 . TRBD2 TGTGCCAGCAGCCCGGGACTAGCGCAATTCCGCGAGCAGTACTTC CASSPGLAQFREQYF
TRBJ2-4 TRBV7-9 few . TGTGCCAGCAGCTTTGCACAAAGTCTAGCCAAAAACATTCAGTACTTC CASSFAQSLAKNIQYF
TRBJ2-5 TRBV12-3/TRBV12-4 few . TGTGCCAGCAGCCGCGACAGCATCCAAGAGACCCAGTACTTC CASSRDSIQETQYF
TRBJ2-3 TRBV9 few . TGTGCCAGCAGCGTAGAGAATCGCGGAAATACGCAGTATTTT CASSVENRGNTQYF
TRBJ1-2 TRBV28 many . TGTGCCAGCAGTTTAGGACCCCCCGGACAAGGGGACAAATCGATTAACTATGGCTACACCTTC CASSLGPPGQGDKSINYGYTF
TRBJ1-4 TRBV15 many . TGTGCCACCAGCAGAGATCAAGATGAAAAACTGTTTTTT CATSRDQDEKLFF
TRBJ2-4 TRBV27 . . TGTGCCAGCTCTTACAGGCTTACCGCCGCCAAAAACATTCAGTACTTC CASSYRLTAAKNIQYF
TRBJ2-5 TRBV5-1 few TRBD1 TGCGCCAGCAGCTTGGTTGGACAGGGGGTTGAGACCCAGTACTTC CASSLVGQGVETQYF